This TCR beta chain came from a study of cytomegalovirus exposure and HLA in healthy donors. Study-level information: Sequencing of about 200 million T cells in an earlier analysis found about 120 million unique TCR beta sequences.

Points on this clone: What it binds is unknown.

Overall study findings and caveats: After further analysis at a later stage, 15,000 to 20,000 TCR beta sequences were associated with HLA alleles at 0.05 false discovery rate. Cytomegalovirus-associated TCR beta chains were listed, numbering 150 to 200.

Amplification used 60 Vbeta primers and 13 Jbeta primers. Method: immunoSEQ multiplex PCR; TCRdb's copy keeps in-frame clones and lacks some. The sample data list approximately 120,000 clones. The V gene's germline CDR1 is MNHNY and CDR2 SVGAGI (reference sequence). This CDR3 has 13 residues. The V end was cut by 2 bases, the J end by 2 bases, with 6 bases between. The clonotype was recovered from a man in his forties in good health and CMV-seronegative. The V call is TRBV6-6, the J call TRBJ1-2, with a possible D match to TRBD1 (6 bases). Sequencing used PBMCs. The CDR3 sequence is CASSYGQNYGYTF. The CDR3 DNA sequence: TGTGCCAGCAGTTACGGACAGAACTATGGCTACACCTTC.